This TCR beta chain was identified in a study of early T cells in non-severe SARS-CoV-2 infection. Across the whole study: Bulk RNA from unsorted whole blood was sequenced; chains were unpaired.

The CDR3 extends over 15 amino acids. The germline V gene encodes CDR1 GTSNPN and CDR2 SVGIG (reference sequence). Deletions cut 8 bases from V and 0 bases from J, with 16 bases between. Regarding the study as a whole: The study's VDJdb matching favored anti-spike CD8 responses and missed private and CD4 specificities.

This clonotype was seen many times. Its specificity is unknown. Individual cDNA molecules received unique molecular identifiers during library preparation. TCRdb redid the calling of the 5' RACE reads with MiXCR, one entry per CDR3 protein. The sample lists about 48,000 distinct CDR3 sequences; 5.4% were seen once. The sequence was obtained from an adult who was a healthcare worker with PCR-confirmed SARS-CoV-2 infection or an uninfected control (not recorded which). The sequencing here drew on whole blood, taken at baseline. The V gene is TRBV30, the J gene TRBJ2-2; no reliable D call. Here the CDR3 reads CAAQVSKSNTGELFF. For the CDR3, the DNA is TGTGCCGCCCAAGTGAGCAAATCGAACACCGGGGAGCTGTTTTTT.